Sequencing of this T cell receptor (beta chain) was carried out in a study of sequential checkpoint blockade in melanoma. Study details: Arm A got nivolumab then ipilimumab; arm B the reverse, 1:1.

Treatment given: randomized to nivolumab then ipilimumab (arm A) or the reverse (arm B). From thawed PBMCs, live CD3+CD8+ cells negative for CD19 and CD56 were sorted. Repertoires were generated with immunoSEQ multiplex PCR, while TCRdb's copy carries only in-frame clones and drops some. Found here are about 13,000 clones, roughly four fifths of them singletons; the top ten hold 25% to 30%. Trimming removed 2 bases at V and 6 bases at J, with 23 bases between. Germline-derived CDR1 and CDR2 are SGHRS and YFSETQ. The CDR3 has 18 residues. The chain recombines TRBV5-1 with TRBJ2-2, with D maybe TRBD2 (5 bases). This sample comprised CD8+ T cells sorted from blood (inferred from file names), obtained from a patient given nivolumab and ipilimumab in sequence. The clonotype comes from a human donor with melanoma. The CDR3 DNA is TGCGCCAGCAGCTTAAGGTCTAGCACATTCGGACGGTCCGGGGAGCTGTTTTTT. Protein: CASSLRSSTFGRSGELFF.